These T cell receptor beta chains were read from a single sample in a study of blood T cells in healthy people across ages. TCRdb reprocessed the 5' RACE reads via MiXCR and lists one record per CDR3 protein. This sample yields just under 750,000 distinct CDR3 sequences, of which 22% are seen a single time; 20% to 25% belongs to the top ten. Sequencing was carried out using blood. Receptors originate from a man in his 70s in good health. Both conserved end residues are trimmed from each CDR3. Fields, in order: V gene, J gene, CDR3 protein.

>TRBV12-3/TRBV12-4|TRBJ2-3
ASSFSGPIKDTQY
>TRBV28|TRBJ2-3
ASSLFKGTSGHTDTQY
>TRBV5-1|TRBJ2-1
ASSLVGEHNEQF
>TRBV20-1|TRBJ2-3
SAREVRTSEDTQY
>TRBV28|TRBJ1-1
ASSLADSPNTEAF
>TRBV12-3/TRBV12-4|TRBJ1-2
ASSDGLANYGYT
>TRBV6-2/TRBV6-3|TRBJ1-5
ASLGGTGNQPQH
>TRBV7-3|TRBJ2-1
ASSLRGGRTANEQF
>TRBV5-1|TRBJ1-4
ASSSDRGYEKLF
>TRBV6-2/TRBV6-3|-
ASSYSRDRNQVVETQY
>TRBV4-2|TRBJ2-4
ASSQDWGGGTSVSIQY
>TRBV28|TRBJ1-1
ASSGSSGTEAF
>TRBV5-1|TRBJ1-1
ASSWDSGPNTEAF
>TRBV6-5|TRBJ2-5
TSSFLHLQETQY
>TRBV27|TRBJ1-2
TSSLENYGYT
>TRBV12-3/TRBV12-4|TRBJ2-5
ASSIGGTETQY
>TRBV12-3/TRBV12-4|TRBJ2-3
ASSFPLPGDTQY
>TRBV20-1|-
SARELTSGDEQF
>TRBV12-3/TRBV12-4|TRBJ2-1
ASSLLLLAHVQF
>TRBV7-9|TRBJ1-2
ASSLAGIPGSYGYT
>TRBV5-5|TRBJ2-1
ASSIDSEQF
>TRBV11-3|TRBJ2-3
ASSFKEETQY
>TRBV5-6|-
ASSSGDTFSYEQY
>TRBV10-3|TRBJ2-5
AISESGDVGETQY
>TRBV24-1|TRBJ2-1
ATSDLVGGSYNEQF
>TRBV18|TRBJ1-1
ASSPFRENTEAF
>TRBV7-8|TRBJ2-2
ASSFLLGELF
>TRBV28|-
ASSAPGTGLNEQF
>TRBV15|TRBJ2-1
ATSRLLDRGSYNEQF
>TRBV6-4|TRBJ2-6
ASKKEPGANVLT
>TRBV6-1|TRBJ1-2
ASRDRYGYT
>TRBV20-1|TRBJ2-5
SARGLAEETQY
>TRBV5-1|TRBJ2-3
ASSSRGAGGPVSSTDTQY
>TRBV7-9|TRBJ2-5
ASSYGALETQY
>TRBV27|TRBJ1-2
ASSRADANYGCT
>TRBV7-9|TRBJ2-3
ASSFTSGDTDTQY
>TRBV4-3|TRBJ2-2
ASSQEGTSGNTGELF